Sequencing of this TCR beta chain was carried out in a study of multiple sclerosis patients with progressive multifocal leukoencephalopathy. Time point given: time of PML onset. Between about 15 and 60 months of natalizumab therapy passed before PML developed in these natalizumab-treated patients. All patients had prior interferon beta, and all PML patients were female. Germline V CDR1 and CDR2: SGHVS, FQNEAQ. V shed 5 bases and J 8 bases; nucleotides not matched to a gene: 19. The CDR3 loop spans 18 amino acids. Sequencing was at survey level. TCRdb's copy holds only in-frame clones and misses some; the assay was immunoSEQ multiplex PCR. Of 30,000 or so clones detected, more than 85% appear once; the ten largest clones hold about 3.3%.

The rearrangement joins TRBV7-8 to TRBJ2-1; TRBD1 aligns across 9 bases. Source: PBMCs, taken from a patient treated with natalizumab. The clonotype originates from a human donor with progressive multifocal leukoencephalopathy. Here the CDR3 DNA reads TGTGCCAGCAGCCCGTACCGGTCCGGGACAGGGTATCTCTATGAGCAGTTCTTC. This codes for CASSPYRSGTGYLYEQFF. The full variable domain, rest sourced from reference TRBV7-8 and TRBJ2-1, is GAGVSQSPRYKVAKRGQDVALRCDPISGHVSLFWYQQALGQGPEFLTYFQNEAQLDKSGLPSDRFFAERPEGSVSTLKIQRTQQEDSAVYLCASSPYRSGTGYLYEQFFGPGTRLTVL.